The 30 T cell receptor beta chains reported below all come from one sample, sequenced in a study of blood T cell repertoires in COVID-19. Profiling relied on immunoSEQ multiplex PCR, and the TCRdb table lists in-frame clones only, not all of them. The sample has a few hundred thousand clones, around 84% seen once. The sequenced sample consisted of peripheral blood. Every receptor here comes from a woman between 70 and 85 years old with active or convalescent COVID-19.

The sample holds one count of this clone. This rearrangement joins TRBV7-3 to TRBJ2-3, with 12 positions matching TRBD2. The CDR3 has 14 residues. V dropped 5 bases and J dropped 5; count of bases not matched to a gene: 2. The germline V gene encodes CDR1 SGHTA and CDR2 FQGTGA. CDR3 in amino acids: CASSKLAGGDTQYF. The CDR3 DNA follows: TGTGCCAGCAGCAAACTAGCGGGGGGAGATACGCAGTATTTT. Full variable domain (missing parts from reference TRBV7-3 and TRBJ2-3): GAGVSQTPSNKVTEKGKYVELRCDPISGHTALYWYRQSLGQGPEFLIYFQGTGAADDSGLPNDRFFAVRPEGSVSTLKIQRTERGDSAVYLCASSKLAGGDTQYFGPGTRLTVL.

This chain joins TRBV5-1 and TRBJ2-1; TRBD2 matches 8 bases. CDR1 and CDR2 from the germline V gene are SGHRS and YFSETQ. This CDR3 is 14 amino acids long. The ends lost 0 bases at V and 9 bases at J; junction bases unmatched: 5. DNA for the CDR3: TGCGCCAGCAGCTTGGTTAGCGGGGCTGGTGAGCAGTTCTTC. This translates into CASSLVSGAGEQFF.

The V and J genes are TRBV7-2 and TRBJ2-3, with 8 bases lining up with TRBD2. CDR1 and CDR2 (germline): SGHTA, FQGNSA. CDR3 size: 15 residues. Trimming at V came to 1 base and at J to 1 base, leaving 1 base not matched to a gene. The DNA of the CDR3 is TGTGCCAGCAGCTTAGGAGCGGGGGGCACAGATACGCAGTATTTT. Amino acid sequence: CASSLGAGGTDTQYF.

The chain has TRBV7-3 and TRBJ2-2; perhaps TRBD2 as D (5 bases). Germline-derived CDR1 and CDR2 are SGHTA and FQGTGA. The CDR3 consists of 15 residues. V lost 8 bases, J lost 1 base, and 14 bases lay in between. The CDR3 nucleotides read TGTGCCAGCCAGCCAGGAGGTTGGAACACCGGGGAGCTGTTTTTT. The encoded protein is CASQPGGWNTGELFF. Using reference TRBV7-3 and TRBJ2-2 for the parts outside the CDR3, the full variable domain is GAGVSQTPSNKVTEKGKYVELRCDPISGHTALYWYRQSLGQGPEFLIYFQGTGAADDSGLPNDRFFAVRPEGSVSTLKIQRTERGDSAVYLCASQPGGWNTGELFFGEGSRLTVL.

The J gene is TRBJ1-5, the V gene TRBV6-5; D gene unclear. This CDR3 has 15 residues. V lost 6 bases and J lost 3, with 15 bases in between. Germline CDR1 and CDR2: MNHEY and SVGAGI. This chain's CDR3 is CASREEGRANQPQHF. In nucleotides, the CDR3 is TGTGCCAGCAGGGAGGAGGGAAGGGCCAATCAGCCCCAGCATTTT.

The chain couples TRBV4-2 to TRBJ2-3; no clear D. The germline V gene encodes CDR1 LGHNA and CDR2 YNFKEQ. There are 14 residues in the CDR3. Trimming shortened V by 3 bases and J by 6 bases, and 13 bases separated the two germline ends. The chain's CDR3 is CASSQVSFGDTQYF. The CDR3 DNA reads TGTGCCAGCAGCCAGGTATCCTTCGGGGATACGCAGTATTTT.

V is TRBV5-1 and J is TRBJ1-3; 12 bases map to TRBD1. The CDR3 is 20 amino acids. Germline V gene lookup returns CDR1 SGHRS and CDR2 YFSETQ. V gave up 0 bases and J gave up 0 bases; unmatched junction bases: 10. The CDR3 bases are TGCGCCAGCAGCTTGGATTCCGGGACAGGGGGCATTTTCTCTGGAAACACCATATATTTT. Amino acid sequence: CASSLDSGTGGIFSGNTIYF.

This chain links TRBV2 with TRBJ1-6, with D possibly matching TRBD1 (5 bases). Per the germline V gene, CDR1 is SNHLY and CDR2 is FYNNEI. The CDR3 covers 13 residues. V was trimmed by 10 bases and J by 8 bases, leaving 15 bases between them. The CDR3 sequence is CATLGVGDSPLHF. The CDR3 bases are TGTGCCACCCTAGGGGTAGGGGATTCACCCCTCCACTTT.

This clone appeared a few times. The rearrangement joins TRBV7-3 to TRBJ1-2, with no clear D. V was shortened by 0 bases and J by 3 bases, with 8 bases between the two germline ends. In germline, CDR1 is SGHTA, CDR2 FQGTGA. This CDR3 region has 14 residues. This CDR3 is CASSLTGSDYGYTF. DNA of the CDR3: TGTGCCAGCAGCTTAACTGGCAGCGACTATGGCTACACCTTC.

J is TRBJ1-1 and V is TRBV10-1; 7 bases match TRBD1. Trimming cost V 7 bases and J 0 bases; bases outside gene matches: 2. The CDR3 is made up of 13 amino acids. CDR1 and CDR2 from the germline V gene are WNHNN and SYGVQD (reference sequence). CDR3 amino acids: CASTRGVNTEAFF. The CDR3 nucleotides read TGCGCCAGCACCAGGGGGGTGAACACTGAAGCTTTCTTT.

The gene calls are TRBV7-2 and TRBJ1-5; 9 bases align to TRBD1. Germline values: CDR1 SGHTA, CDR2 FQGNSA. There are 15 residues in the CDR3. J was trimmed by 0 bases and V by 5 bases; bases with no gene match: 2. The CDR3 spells CASSVTGGSNQPQHF. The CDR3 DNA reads TGTGCCAGCAGCGTGACAGGGGGTAGCAATCAGCCCCAGCATTTT. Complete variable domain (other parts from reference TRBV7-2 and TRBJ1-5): GAGVSQSPSNKVTEKGKDVELRCDPISGHTALYWYRQSLGQGLEFLIYFQGNSAPDKSGLPSDRFSAERTGGSVSTLTIQRTQQEDSAVYLCASSVTGGSNQPQHFGDGTRLSIL.

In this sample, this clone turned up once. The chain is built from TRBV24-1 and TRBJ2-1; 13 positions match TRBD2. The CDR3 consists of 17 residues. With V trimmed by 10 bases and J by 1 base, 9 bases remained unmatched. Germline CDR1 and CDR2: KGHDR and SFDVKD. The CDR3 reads CATSTSGGAISYNEQFF. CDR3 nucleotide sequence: TGTGCCACTTCAACTAGCGGGGGGGCGATTTCCTACAATGAGCAGTTCTTC.

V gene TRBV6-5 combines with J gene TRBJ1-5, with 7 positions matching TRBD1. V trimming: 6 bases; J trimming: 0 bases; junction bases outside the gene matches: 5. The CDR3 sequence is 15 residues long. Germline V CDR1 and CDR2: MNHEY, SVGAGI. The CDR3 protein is CASRQGKYSNQPQHF. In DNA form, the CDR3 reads TGTGCCAGCAGACAGGGGAAATATAGCAATCAGCCCCAGCATTTT.

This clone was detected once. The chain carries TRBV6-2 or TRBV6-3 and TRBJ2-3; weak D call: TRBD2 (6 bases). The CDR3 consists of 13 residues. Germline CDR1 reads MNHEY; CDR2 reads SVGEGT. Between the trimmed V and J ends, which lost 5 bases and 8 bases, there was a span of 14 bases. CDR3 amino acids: CASSLRGGGTQYF. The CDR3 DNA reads TGTGCCAGCAGTCTTAGGGGAGGCGGTACGCAGTATTTT.

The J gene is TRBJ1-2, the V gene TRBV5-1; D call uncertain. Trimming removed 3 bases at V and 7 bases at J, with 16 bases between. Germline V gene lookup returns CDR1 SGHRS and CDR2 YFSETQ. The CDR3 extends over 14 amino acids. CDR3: CASSSGSVAAGYTF. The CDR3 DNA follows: TGCGCCAGCAGCTCAGGATCCGTCGCAGCTGGCTACACCTTC.

The CDR3, as DNA: TGCGCCAGCAGCCAAGCTCCGGGACAGGGGGAAGAGACCCAGTACTTC. As protein: CASSQAPGQGEETQYF. The chain has TRBV4-3 and TRBJ2-5, with 11 bases matching TRBD1. This CDR3 has 16 amino acids. Germline V gene data show CDR1 as LGHNA and CDR2 as YSLEER. Trimming took 1 base from V and 3 from J; bases not matched to a gene: 4.

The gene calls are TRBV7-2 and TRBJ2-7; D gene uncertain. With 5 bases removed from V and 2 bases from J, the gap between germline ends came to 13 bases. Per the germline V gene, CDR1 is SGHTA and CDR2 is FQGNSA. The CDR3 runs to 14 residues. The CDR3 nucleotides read TGTGCCAGCAGCGCCAGGCCGACCCCCTACGAGCAGTACTTC. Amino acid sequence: CASSARPTPYEQYF.

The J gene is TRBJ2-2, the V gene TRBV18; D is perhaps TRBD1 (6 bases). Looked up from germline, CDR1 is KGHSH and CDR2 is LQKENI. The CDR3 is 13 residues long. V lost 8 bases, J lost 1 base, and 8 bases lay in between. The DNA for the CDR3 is TGTGCCAGCCGGGACAAGAACACCGGGGAGCTGTTTTTT. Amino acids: CASRDKNTGELFF.

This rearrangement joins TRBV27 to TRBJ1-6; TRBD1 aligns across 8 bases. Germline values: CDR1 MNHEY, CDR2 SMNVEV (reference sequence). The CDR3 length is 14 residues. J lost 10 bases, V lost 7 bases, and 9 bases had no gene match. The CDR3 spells CASTKQGVSSPLHF. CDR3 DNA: TGTGCCAGCACCAAACAGGGGGTCAGCTCACCCCTCCACTTT.

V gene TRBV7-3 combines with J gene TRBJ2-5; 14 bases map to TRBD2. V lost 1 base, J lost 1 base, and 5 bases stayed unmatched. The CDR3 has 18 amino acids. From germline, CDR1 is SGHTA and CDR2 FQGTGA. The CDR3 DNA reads TGTGCCAGCAGCTTAAGCCCCGGACTAGCGGGGGGCCAAGAGACCCAGTACTTC. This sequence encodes CASSLSPGLAGGQETQYF.

The CDR3 is CASKWGTGEGEQYF. In DNA, the CDR3 is TGCGCCAGCAAGTGGGGGACAGGGGAGGGCGAGCAGTACTTC. The gene calls are TRBV10-2 and TRBJ2-7; the match to TRBD1 covers 10 bases. The germline V gene has CDR1 WSHSY and CDR2 SAAADI. The CDR3 has 14 residues. V was pared by 7 bases and J by 6 bases, with 9 bases of the junction left unmatched.

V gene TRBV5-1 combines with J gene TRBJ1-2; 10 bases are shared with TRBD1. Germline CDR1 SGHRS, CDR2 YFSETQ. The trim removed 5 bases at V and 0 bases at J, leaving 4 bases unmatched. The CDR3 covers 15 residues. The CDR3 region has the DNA TGCGCCAGCAGGACAGGGGGCCCCCCTAACTATGGCTACACCTTC. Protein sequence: CASRTGGPPNYGYTF.

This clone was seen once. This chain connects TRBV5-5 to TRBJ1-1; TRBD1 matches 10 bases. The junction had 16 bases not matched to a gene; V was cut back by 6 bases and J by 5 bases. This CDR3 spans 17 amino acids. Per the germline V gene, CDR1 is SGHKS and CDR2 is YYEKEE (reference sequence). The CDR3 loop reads CASTRLPRDRGRTEAFF. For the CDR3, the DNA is TGTGCCAGCACCCGCCTCCCCCGGGACAGGGGTAGGACTGAAGCTTTCTTT.

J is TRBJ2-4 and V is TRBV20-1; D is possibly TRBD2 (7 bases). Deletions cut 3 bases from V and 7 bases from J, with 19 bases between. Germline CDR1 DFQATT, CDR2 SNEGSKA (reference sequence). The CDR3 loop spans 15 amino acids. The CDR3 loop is CSASGGGGPGNIQYF. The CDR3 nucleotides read TGCAGTGCTAGTGGGGGCGGGGGCCCTGGGAACATTCAGTACTTC.

CDR3 sequence: CASSLAGGGWTEAFF. The CDR3 DNA sequence: TGTGCCAGCAGCTTGGCGGGGGGCGGCTGGACTGAAGCTTTCTTT. The chain is built from TRBV5-6 and TRBJ1-1; a weak D match, TRBD1 (6 bases). The CDR3 extends over 15 amino acids. Trimming removed 0 bases at V and 5 bases at J, with 14 bases between. CDR1 and CDR2 from the germline V gene are SGHDT and YYEEEE.

Written as DNA, the CDR3 is TGTGCCAGCGGGGGGGGCGGGAATCAGCCCCAGCATTTT. Encoded protein: CASGGGGNQPQHF. J is TRBJ1-5 and V is TRBV12-3 or TRBV12-4; weak D call: TRBD1 (6 bases). This CDR3 spans 13 amino acids. V was clipped by 8 bases and J by 4 bases, with 12 bases between them.

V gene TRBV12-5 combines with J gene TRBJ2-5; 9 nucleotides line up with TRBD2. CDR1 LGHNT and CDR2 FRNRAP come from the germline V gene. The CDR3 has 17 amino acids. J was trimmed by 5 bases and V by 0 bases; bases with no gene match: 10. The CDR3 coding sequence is TGTGCTAGTGGTTTGGTACTTCTGGCGGGGGGGAAGGAGACCCAGTACTTC. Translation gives CASGLVLLAGGKETQYF.

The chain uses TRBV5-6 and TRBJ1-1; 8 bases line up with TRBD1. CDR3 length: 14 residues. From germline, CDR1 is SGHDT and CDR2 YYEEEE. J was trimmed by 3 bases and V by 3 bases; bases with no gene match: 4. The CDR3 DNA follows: TGTGCCAGCAGCTCCCTGGACAGGGACACTGAAGCTTTCTTT. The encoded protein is CASSSLDRDTEAFF.

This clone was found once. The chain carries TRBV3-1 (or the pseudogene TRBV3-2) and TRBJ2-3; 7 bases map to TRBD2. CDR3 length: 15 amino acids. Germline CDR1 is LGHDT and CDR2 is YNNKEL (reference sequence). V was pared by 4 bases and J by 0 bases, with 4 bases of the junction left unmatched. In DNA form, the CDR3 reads TGTGCCAGCAGCCTTTCTAGCGGTAGCACAGATACGCAGTATTTT. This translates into CASSLSSGSTDTQYF.

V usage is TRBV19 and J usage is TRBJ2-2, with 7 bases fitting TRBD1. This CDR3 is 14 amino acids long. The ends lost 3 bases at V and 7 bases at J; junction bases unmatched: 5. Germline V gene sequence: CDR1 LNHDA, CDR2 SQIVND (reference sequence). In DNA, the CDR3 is TGTGCCAGTAGTATCGACAGGGCCGGCGGGGAGCTGTTTTTT. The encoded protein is CASSIDRAGGELFF.